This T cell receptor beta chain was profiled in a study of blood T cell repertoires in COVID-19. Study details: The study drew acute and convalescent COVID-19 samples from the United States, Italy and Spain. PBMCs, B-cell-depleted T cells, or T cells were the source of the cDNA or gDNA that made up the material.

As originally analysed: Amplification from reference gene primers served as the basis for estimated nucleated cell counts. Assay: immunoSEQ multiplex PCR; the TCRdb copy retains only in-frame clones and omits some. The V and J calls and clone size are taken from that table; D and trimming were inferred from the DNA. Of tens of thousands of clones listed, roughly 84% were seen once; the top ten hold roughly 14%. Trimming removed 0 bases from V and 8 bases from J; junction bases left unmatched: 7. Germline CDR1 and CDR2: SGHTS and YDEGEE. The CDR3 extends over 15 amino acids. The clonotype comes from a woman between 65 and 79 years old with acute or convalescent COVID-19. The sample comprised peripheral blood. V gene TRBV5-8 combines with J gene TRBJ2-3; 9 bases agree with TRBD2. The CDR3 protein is CASSLASGGSGTQYF. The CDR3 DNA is TGTGCCAGCAGCTTGGCCAGCGGGGGGTCCGGTACGCAGTATTTT.